This T cell receptor (beta chain) derives from a study of blood T cell repertoires in COVID-19. The CDR3 runs 15 residues. Looked up from germline, CDR1 is SGHRS and CDR2 is YFSETQ. The V end lost 4 bases, the J end lost 8 bases, and 16 bases lay between the germline ends. In the authors' methods: Quantification of nucleated cells was approximated via reference gene primer amplification. Some clones are missing from TCRdb's copy, which holds only in-frame ones; the method was immunoSEQ multiplex PCR. That table gives V, J and clone size, and the DNA gave D and trimming. There are 60,000 to 65,000 clones in the sample; 76% occur only once, and 50% to 55% lies in the top ten.

Sequenced: peripheral blood. The V gene is TRBV5-1, the J gene TRBJ1-6; D is possibly TRBD1 (6 bases). This sequence originates from a woman aged 80 or over with acute or convalescent COVID-19. CDR3: CASSAKDQGYSPLHF. As DNA, the CDR3 is TGCGCCAGCAGCGCCAAGGACCAGGGGTATTCACCCCTCCACTTT.